Shown below are 15 T cell receptor beta chains from a single sample sequenced in a study of OX40 agonist ivuxolimab in advanced cancers. The data were produced by immunoSEQ multiplex PCR, yet TCRdb's version contains in-frame clones alone and is incomplete. The repertoire includes tens of thousands of clones, nearly 80% of them detected once, and 2.4% sits in the top ten. Sequencing used CD4+ or CD8+ T cells sorted from blood, obtained in a trial of the OX40 agonist ivuxolimab. The receptors come from an adult with an advanced solid tumor such as melanoma, head and neck, liver or kidney cancer.

V usage is TRBV6-5 and J usage is TRBJ2-7; TRBD1 matches at 7 bases. The CDR3 is 15 residues long. CDR1 and CDR2 from the germline V gene are MNHEY and SVGAGI. J gave up 4 bases and V 5 bases, and 11 bases lay outside the gene matches. CDR3 bases: TGTGCCAGCAGTCGGGACAGAACCTTAAAATACGAGCAGTACTTC. Its translation is CASSRDRTLKYEQYF.

The rearrangement joins TRBV19 to TRBJ1-2, with unresolved D. Trimming pared 2 bases from V and 8 bases from J, leaving 6 bases between. The CDR3 extends over 11 amino acids. Germline V CDR1 and CDR2: LNHDA, SQIVND (reference sequence). DNA for the CDR3: TGTGCCAGTAGTATAAGAGGAGGCTACACCTTC. Its protein is CASSIRGGYTF.

V is TRBV6-5 and J is TRBJ1-5, with 10 positions matching TRBD1. CDR3 length equals 14 residues. Losses at the gene ends were 6 bases for V and 7 bases for J; bases not matched to a gene: 6. Germline V lookup: CDR1 MNHEY, CDR2 SVGAGI. The CDR3 DNA reads TGTGCCAGCAGGACGGGGACAGGGGAACAGCCCCAGCATTTT. Translating gives CASRTGTGEQPQHF.

The chain has TRBV2 and TRBJ1-3; D is unresolved. V lost 6 bases and J 8 bases, leaving 20 bases between the germline ends. There are 15 residues in the CDR3. CDR1 is SNHLY, CDR2 FYNNEI, per germline. CDR3 nucleotide sequence: TGTGCCAGCAGCTCGGGCCGCAGCGTGAAAGACACCATATATTTT. Its protein product is CASSSGRSVKDTIYF.

The chain has TRBV6-1 and TRBJ2-5; D unclear. This CDR3 contains 14 residues. V was shortened by 2 bases and J by 0 bases, with 7 bases between the two germline ends. Germline lookup yields CDR1 MNHNS and CDR2 SASEGT. CDR3 residues: CASSELYYQETQYF. DNA for the CDR3: TGTGCCAGCAGTGAATTGTACTACCAAGAGACCCAGTACTTC.

The V call is TRBV19, the J call TRBJ2-7; TRBD1 matches at 7 bases. The J segment lost 3 bases and the V segment lost 5 bases, leaving 10 bases of the junction unmatched. The CDR3 is 15 residues long. Germline V gene sequence: CDR1 LNHDA, CDR2 SQIVND (reference sequence). CDR3 residues: CASSPVGQANYEQYF. The CDR3 nucleotides read TGTGCCAGTAGTCCAGTAGGACAGGCAAACTACGAGCAGTACTTC.

The rearrangement uses TRBV5-8 and TRBJ1-2; a weak D match, TRBD1 (6 bases). V lost 0 bases and J 4 bases, leaving 10 bases between the germline ends. CDR1 and CDR2 from the germline V gene are SGHTS and YDEGEE. There are 14 residues in the CDR3. CDR3 in amino acids: CASSLAGGLYGYTF. The CDR3 DNA sequence: TGTGCCAGCAGCTTGGCGGGGGGCCTCTATGGCTACACCTTC. Complete variable domain (other parts from reference TRBV5-8 and TRBJ1-2): EAGVTQSPTHLIKTRGQQATLRCSPISGHTSVYWYQQALGLGLQFLLWYDEGEERNRGNFPPRFSGRQFPNYSSELNVNALELEDSALYLCASSLAGGLYGYTFGSGTRLTVV.

V and J are TRBV25-1 and TRBJ1-4, with a tentative D call TRBD1 (6 bases). Germline V gene lookup returns CDR1 MGHDK and CDR2 SYGVNS. The V end lost 3 bases, the J end lost 7 bases, and 18 bases lay between the germline ends. This CDR3 contains 16 residues. Here the CDR3 reads CASSDTGWGGPEKLFF. For the CDR3, the DNA is TGTGCCAGCAGTGATACGGGGTGGGGGGGGCCTGAAAAACTGTTTTTT. Supplemented by reference TRBV25-1 and TRBJ1-4, the full variable domain reads EADIYQTPRYLVIGTGKKITLECSQTMGHDKMYWYQQDPGMELHLIHYSYGVNSTEKGDLSSESTVSRIRTEHFPLTLESARPSHTSQYLCASSDTGWGGPEKLFFGSGTQLSVL.

The chain links TRBV19 to TRBJ1-5, with D tentatively TRBD1 (5 bases). The V end was cut by 1 base, the J end by 7 bases, with 20 bases between. Germline V gene sequence: CDR1 LNHDA, CDR2 SQIVND (reference sequence). The CDR3 spans 17 residues. The CDR3 region is CASSIGAGTGGRQPQHF. Written as DNA, the CDR3 is TGTGCCAGTAGTATAGGTGCCGGGACTGGGGGGAGACAGCCCCAGCATTTT.

The rearrangement links TRBV2 to TRBJ2-1, with 7 bases lining up with TRBD2. The ends lost 1 base at V and 4 bases at J; junction bases unmatched: 4. CDR1 SNHLY and CDR2 FYNNEI come from the germline V gene. There are 15 residues in the CDR3. The CDR3 sequence is CASSEELASYNEQFF. CDR3 coding DNA: TGTGCCAGCAGTGAAGAACTAGCGTCATACAATGAGCAGTTCTTC.

V is TRBV6-1 and J is TRBJ1-2; D gene uncertain. Germline loops: CDR1 MNHNS, CDR2 SASEGT. Trimming pared 9 bases from V and 0 bases from J, leaving 5 bases between. There are 11 residues in the CDR3. The CDR3 region is CASSTNYGYTF. The DNA of the CDR3 is TGTGCCAGTTCTACTAACTATGGCTACACCTTC.

The V call is TRBV5-1, the J call TRBJ2-3; maybe TRBD1 (5 bases). Germline values: CDR1 SGHRS, CDR2 YFSETQ. Deletions cut 2 bases from V and 2 bases from J, with 12 bases between. This CDR3 contains 15 residues. This CDR3 reads CASSFLTATTDTQYF. Written as DNA, the CDR3 is TGCGCCAGCAGCTTCTTGACAGCAACCACAGATACGCAGTATTTT.

The sample holds one count of this clone. The chain recombines TRBV10-1 with TRBJ2-5; D is undetermined. The CDR3 length is 14 residues. Trimming shortened V by 0 bases and J by 4 bases, and 9 bases separated the two germline ends. Germline CDR1 WNHNN, CDR2 SYGVQD (reference sequence). The CDR3 loop reads CASSESKPVETQYF. In DNA form, the CDR3 reads TGCGCCAGCAGTGAGTCGAAGCCGGTAGAGACCCAGTACTTC.

The chain has TRBV4-2 and TRBJ1-2; D is undetermined. Deletions cut 3 bases from V and 8 bases from J, with 19 bases between. This CDR3 is built from 15 residues. CDR1 and CDR2 from the germline V gene are LGHNA and YNFKEQ. In DNA form, the CDR3 reads TGTGCCAGCAGCCATGAACATGTTTCAAGCTTCGGCTACACCTTC. This translates into CASSHEHVSSFGYTF.

V usage is TRBV7-8 and J usage is TRBJ1-1; perhaps TRBD1 as D (5 bases). The germline CDR1 and CDR2 sequences are SGHVS and FQNEAQ. The CDR3 contains 13 residues. V dropped 5 bases and J dropped 6 bases, with 13 bases sitting between them. The CDR3 region is CASSPVDRAEAFF. The CDR3 coding sequence is TGTGCCAGCAGCCCTGTTGACAGAGCTGAAGCTTTCTTT.